The sequence of this T cell receptor (beta chain) was determined in a study of cytomegalovirus exposure and HLA in healthy donors. General study points: Across all donors, roughly uniform sequencing depth was an assumption of the presence/absence analyses. In a later analysis, CMV-associated beta chains were mostly HLA-associated, it appeared.

About this clone itself: The antigen is unknown.

Amplification used 60 Vbeta primers and 13 Jbeta primers. Assay used: immunoSEQ multiplex PCR; TCRdb lists only in-frame clones, some missing. The sample lists about 95,000 clones; 70% to 85% were seen once. Germline-derived CDR1 and CDR2 are LNHDA and SQIVND (reference sequence). V gave up 3 bases and J gave up 7 bases, with 16 bases separating them. This CDR3 has 15 amino acids. Material for sequencing was PBMCs. This TCR was recovered from a man younger than 40 in good health and CMV-seropositive. The chain joins TRBV19 to TRBJ1-5; a weak D match, TRBD1 (6 bases). The CDR3 reads CASSIGPRGGQPQHF. In nucleotides, the CDR3 is TGTGCCAGTAGTATCGGTCCGAGGGGGGGCCAGCCCCAGCATTTT.